This TCR beta chain is from a study of patients and donors after allogeneic stem cell transplantation. CDR3 size: 16 residues. Germline trimming cut 2 bases from V and 2 bases from J; bases unmatched to any gene: 7. From germline, CDR1 is SGHTA and CDR2 FQGNSA. TCRdb redid the calling of the RT-PCR reads with MiXCR, one entry per CDR3 protein. The sample shows roughly 880,000 distinct CDR3 sequences, approximately 18% of them seen only once. The rearrangement joins TRBV7-2 to TRBJ2-7, with 9 positions matching TRBD1. Sequenced: blood, either unsorted or a sorted T cell fraction (not recorded which). This TCR derives from a human donor who was either an allogeneic HSCT recipient or a stem cell or donor lymphocyte infusion donor (not recorded which). It is not recorded whose cells these are; they may come from a transplant donor. Written as DNA, the CDR3 is TGTGCCAGCAGCTTATGGGGAGACAGGGGGACCTACGAGCAGTACTTC. The encoded protein is CASSLWGDRGTYEQYF.